Listed here are 16 T cell receptor beta chains from one sample, sequenced in a study of blood T cells in healthy people across ages. Alongside a J-beta primer mix, a sample-barcoded 5' primer served in a second PCR lasting roughly 7 to 11 cycles. TCRdb recomputed calls from the 5' RACE reads with MiXCR, one row per CDR3 protein. This table holds 700,000 to 900,000 distinct CDR3 sequences, roughly 25% found once. These same data were also listed under a study on T cells of mothers and their children.

The sequenced material came from blood. These receptors all stem from a boy younger than 18 in good health.

This clonotype was picked up a small number of times. The genes are TRBV7-9 and TRBJ1-1; 7 bases agree with TRBD1. The CDR3 has 15 residues. Germline V CDR1 and CDR2: SEHNR, FQNEAQ (reference sequence). After removal of 0 bases from V and 6 bases from J, the junction contained 7 bases not matched to a gene. CDR3 sequence (DNA): TGTGCCAGCAGCTTAGCCGACAGGGTGGCGGCTGAAGCTTTCTTT. Amino acid sequence: CASSLADRVAAEAFF.

To note about this clonotype: Mismatch with germline at one junction end may stem from a read error. The chain carries TRBV5-6 and TRBJ2-5, with no clear D. This CDR3 is built from 14 residues. From germline, CDR1 is SGHDT and CDR2 YYEEEE. The CDR3 coding sequence is TGTGCCAGCATCTTGGTCGAGGTGACAGAGACCCAGTACTTC. Translating it yields CASILVEVTETQYF.

The rearrangement joins TRBV4-1 to TRBJ2-5; TRBD2 aligns across 7 bases. The CDR3 runs 17 residues. The V and J ends lost 0 bases and 5 bases, in that order; junction bases with no gene match: 12. Germline V gene data show CDR1 as MGHRA and CDR2 as YSYEKL. DNA of the CDR3: TGCGCCAGCAGCCAAGATCATCTCCCAGCGGGGAGGGAGACCCAGTACTTC. Encoded protein: CASSQDHLPAGRETQYF.

V usage is TRBV20-1 and J usage is TRBJ2-7; tentative D call: TRBD1 (6 bases). In germline, CDR1 is DFQATT, CDR2 SNEGSKA (reference sequence). Trimming took 2 bases from V and 3 from J, leaving 17 bases between them. The CDR3 consists of 15 residues. In nucleotides, the CDR3 is TGCAGTGCTAGAATCCCAGGGGATCCCATCTACGAGCAGTACTTC. Translating it yields CSARIPGDPIYEQYF.

The genes are TRBV7-6 and TRBJ2-1; tentative D call: TRBD1 (7 bases). Trimming took off 3 bases at V and 1 base at J, with 10 bases between the two ends. From germline, CDR1 is SGHVS and CDR2 FNYEAQ. The CDR3 covers 15 residues. As DNA, the CDR3 is TGTGCCAGCAGCTTGGGGGGACAGTCCTACAATGAGCAGTTCTTC. This codes for CASSLGGQSYNEQFF.

This rearrangement joins TRBV9 to TRBJ2-5, with 8 bases lining up with TRBD2. The DNA end favors TRBJ2-1, so the J call may be wrong. Germline values: CDR1 SGDLS, CDR2 YYNGEE. This CDR3 is built from 15 residues. CDR3 in DNA: TGTGCCAGCAGCATGCGCCCGGGGGGGCACAATGAGCAGTTCTTC. Amino acid sequence: CASSMRPGGHNEQFF.

This clonotype was seen a few times. V is TRBV12-3 or TRBV12-4 and J is TRBJ2-2, with D hard to call. V was pared by 3 bases and J by 5 bases, with 13 bases between. The CDR3 runs 15 residues. The CDR3 spells CASSFGSPRTGELFF. In DNA, the CDR3 is TGTGCCAGCAGTTTCGGCTCTCCAAGAACCGGGGAGCTGTTTTTT.

The V gene is TRBV2, the J gene TRBJ2-4, with D perhaps being TRBD1 or TRBD2 (5 bases each). The CDR3 is 14 amino acids. V was shortened by 0 bases and J by 8 bases, with 11 bases between the two germline ends. From germline, CDR1 is SNHLY and CDR2 FYNNEI. CDR3: CASSEAGVVDIQYF. The CDR3 nucleotides are TGTGCCAGCAGTGAAGCGGGGGTGGTGGACATTCAGTACTTC.

This clonotype was seen a handful of times. The chain is built from TRBV6-6 and TRBJ2-1; TRBD2 might be the D (6 bases). There are 14 residues in the CDR3. In germline, CDR1 is MNHNY, CDR2 SVGAGI (reference sequence). Trimming stripped 6 bases from V and 8 bases from J, with 17 bases between. Here the CDR3 reads CASRRHSSAHEQFF. The DNA of the CDR3 is TGTGCCAGCAGGCGCCACTCTAGCGCCCATGAGCAGTTCTTC.

The gene calls are TRBV13 and TRBJ2-1, with 14 bases aligning to TRBD2. Germline lookup yields CDR1 PRHDT and CDR2 FYEKMQ (reference sequence). Trimming took 5 bases from V and 6 from J; bases not matched to a gene: 9. The CDR3 has 17 amino acids. The CDR3 region is CASSTGTSGGAPNEQFF. The CDR3 DNA follows: TGTGCCAGCAGCACAGGGACTAGCGGGGGAGCGCCCAATGAGCAGTTCTTC.

The J gene is TRBJ2-5, the V gene TRBV4-1, with D possibly being TRBD2 (6 bases). The V gene's germline CDR1 is MGHRA and CDR2 YSYEKL. This CDR3 spans 14 amino acids. Trimming took 6 bases from V and 5 from J, leaving 16 bases between them. The CDR3 region is CASSGTGDMETQYF. For the CDR3, the DNA is TGCGCCAGCAGTGGGACGGGGGATATGGAGACCCAGTACTTC.

In this sample, this clonotype turned up a few times. The chain recombines TRBV29-1 with TRBJ2-3; 8 nucleotides line up with TRBD2. The germline gives CDR1 SQVTM, CDR2 ANQGSEA. The V segment lost 4 bases and the J segment 2 bases; nucleotides outside the gene matches: 8. The CDR3 is made up of 15 amino acids. CDR3: CSVGKAGGNTDTQYF. The CDR3 nucleotides are TGCAGCGTTGGTAAGGCGGGGGGAAACACAGATACGCAGTATTTT.

This sequence joins TRBV6-1 and TRBJ2-5; TRBD2 matches 11 bases. The assigned J gene may be wrong: the sequence end matches TRBJ2-1 better. The CDR3 is made up of 16 amino acids. Germline values: CDR1 MNHNS, CDR2 SASEGT. The CDR3 reads CASTFPLAGGRDEQFF. CDR3 DNA sequence: TGTGCCAGCACCTTCCCCCTAGCGGGGGGCCGGGATGAGCAGTTCTTC.

The V call is TRBV29-1, the J call TRBJ2-1; 12 nucleotides line up with TRBD1. Germline CDR1 and CDR2: SQVTM and ANQGSEA. The CDR3 is made up of 20 amino acids. The trim removed 1 base at V and 0 bases at J, leaving 13 bases unmatched. The CDR3 nucleotides read TGCAGCGTTGAAGGCGGAGCCGGGACAGGGGGCCTCAGCTCCTACAATGAGCAGTTCTTC. This encodes CSVEGGAGTGGLSSYNEQFF.

CDR3 in DNA: TGTGCCTGGAGACTCAGGGGCGGCACTGAAGCTTTCTTT. Its protein product is CAWRLRGGTEAFF. V gene TRBV30 combines with J gene TRBJ1-1; weak D call: TRBD1 (6 bases). Trimming shortened V by 3 bases and J by 4 bases, and 12 bases separated the two germline ends. The CDR3 spans 13 residues. Germline CDR1 GTSNPN, CDR2 SVGIG (reference sequence).

This clonotype was observed at least ten times. V and J are TRBV29-1 and TRBJ2-5; D tentatively reads TRBD1 or TRBD2 (5 bases each). Germline V lookup: CDR1 SQVTM, CDR2 ANQGSEA. V was trimmed by 6 bases and J by 3 bases, leaving 14 bases between them. CDR3 length: 13 residues. The CDR3 sequence is CSVLTGTEETQYF. The CDR3 DNA sequence: TGCAGCGTACTTACCGGGACGGAAGAGACCCAGTACTTC.